This is a list of T cell receptor beta chains from one sample in a study of T cell responses to AZD1222 COVID-19 vaccine. Assay used: immunoSEQ multiplex PCR; TCRdb lists only in-frame clones, some missing. The profile shows 150,000 to 200,000 clones, approximately 90% of them singletons. The source was peripheral blood, collected 28 days after the second AZD1222 dose. These receptors were taken from an adult who received the AZD1222 COVID-19 vaccine. Both conserved end residues are part of each CDR3. A D gene is named only where the DNA matches it firmly. Clone sizes are given selectively: once, few, many, or a class where the clone is expanded.

abundance: .
d_gene: TRBD1
v_gene: TRBV2
j_gene: TRBJ1-2
CDR3aa: CASSRQGGYGYTF

abundance: .
d_gene: .
v_gene: TRBV21-1
j_gene: TRBJ2-1
CDR3aa: CASSLNLLGNEQFF

abundance: .
d_gene: .
v_gene: TRBV5-1
j_gene: TRBJ1-1
CDR3aa: CASSLGLGNTEAFF

abundance: once
d_gene: .
v_gene: TRBV10-3
j_gene: TRBJ1-4
CDR3aa: CAIRQGNNEKLFF

abundance: .
d_gene: TRBD2
v_gene: TRBV7-2
j_gene: TRBJ2-1
CDR3aa: CASSGKGTSGYNEQFF

abundance: .
d_gene: .
v_gene: TRBV7-9
j_gene: TRBJ2-3
CDR3aa: CASSFPGLTGVDTQYF

abundance: .
d_gene: .
v_gene: TRBV4-3
j_gene: TRBJ1-1
CDR3aa: CASSPASSANTEAFF

abundance: .
d_gene: .
v_gene: TRBV7-9
j_gene: TRBJ1-5
CDR3aa: CASSSVNRDSNQPQHF

abundance: .
d_gene: .
v_gene: TRBV5-8
j_gene: TRBJ1-5
CDR3aa: CASSLDSSNQPQHF

abundance: .
d_gene: .
v_gene: TRBV7-2
j_gene: TRBJ1-2
CDR3aa: CASRGTVYGYTF

abundance: .
d_gene: .
v_gene: TRBV28
j_gene: TRBJ1-1
CDR3aa: CASSGSVPEAFF

abundance: .
d_gene: .
v_gene: TRBV19
j_gene: TRBJ2-7
CDR3aa: CASSIVRGPGGYEQYF

abundance: .
d_gene: .
v_gene: TRBV24-1
j_gene: TRBJ2-3
CDR3aa: CATSDYRAGKGRTDTQYF

abundance: .
d_gene: TRBD2
v_gene: TRBV7-2
j_gene: TRBJ2-3
CDR3aa: CASSLAGGLADTQYF

abundance: .
d_gene: .
v_gene: TRBV19
j_gene: TRBJ2-7
CDR3aa: CASSITARPYEQYF

abundance: .
d_gene: .
v_gene: TRBV6-5
j_gene: TRBJ2-1
CDR3aa: CASSTGTSYNEQFF

abundance: few
d_gene: TRBD1
v_gene: TRBV11-2
j_gene: TRBJ2-7
CDR3aa: CASRSNRGYEQYF

abundance: .
d_gene: .
v_gene: TRBV10-3
j_gene: TRBJ1-6
CDR3aa: CAISVSQQGLGHSPLHF

abundance: .
d_gene: .
v_gene: TRBV24-1
j_gene: TRBJ2-5
CDR3aa: CATSEGTPKETQYF

abundance: .
d_gene: .
v_gene: TRBV29-1
j_gene: TRBJ1-1
CDR3aa: CSVEGSTQNTEAFF

abundance: .
d_gene: TRBD2
v_gene: TRBV6-5
j_gene: TRBJ2-1
CDR3aa: CASTGTSGYNEQFF

abundance: .
d_gene: TRBD1
v_gene: TRBV18
j_gene: TRBJ2-3
CDR3aa: CASSHPTGGLDTQYF

abundance: few
d_gene: .
v_gene: TRBV29-1
j_gene: TRBJ1-5
CDR3aa: CSFQQGLNQPQHF

abundance: .
d_gene: TRBD2
v_gene: TRBV27
j_gene: TRBJ2-1
CDR3aa: CASSLTSGNEQFF

abundance: .
d_gene: TRBD1
v_gene: TRBV7-9
j_gene: TRBJ1-6
CDR3aa: CASSLDGTGAYNSPLHF

abundance: .
d_gene: .
v_gene: TRBV18
j_gene: TRBJ2-5
CDR3aa: CASSLLPRGQETQYF

abundance: .
d_gene: TRBD2
v_gene: TRBV7-3
j_gene: TRBJ2-5
CDR3aa: CASSPMGTSGRAKETQYF

abundance: .
d_gene: TRBD2
v_gene: TRBV4-2
j_gene: TRBJ2-2
CDR3aa: CASSQGRSGGNTGELFF

abundance: .
d_gene: TRBD2
v_gene: TRBV9
j_gene: TRBJ2-7
CDR3aa: CASSPGTSGRANHEQYF

abundance: once
d_gene: TRBD1
v_gene: TRBV2
j_gene: TRBJ1-2
CDR3aa: CASTSGGGQGTYGYTF

abundance: .
d_gene: TRBD2
v_gene: TRBV9
j_gene: TRBJ2-3
CDR3aa: CASSLGLAGGADTQYF

abundance: once
d_gene: TRBD1
v_gene: TRBV5-1
j_gene: TRBJ1-1
CDR3aa: CASSLTPGGLSTEAFF

abundance: .
d_gene: TRBD1
v_gene: TRBV5-4
j_gene: TRBJ1-3
CDR3aa: CASSFPGQGQVF

abundance: .
d_gene: TRBD1
v_gene: TRBV14
j_gene: TRBJ1-2
CDR3aa: CASSQDLRGRNYGYTF

abundance: .
d_gene: .
v_gene: TRBV7-2
j_gene: TRBJ1-4
CDR3aa: CASSLEAPGEKLFF

abundance: .
d_gene: TRBD1
v_gene: TRBV2
j_gene: TRBJ2-1
CDR3aa: CASSPPRQGAGEQFF

abundance: .
d_gene: .
v_gene: TRBV27
j_gene: TRBJ1-1
CDR3aa: CASSLYGRLNTEAFF

abundance: .
d_gene: TRBD2
v_gene: TRBV6-6
j_gene: TRBJ2-4
CDR3aa: CASSYSGGSGNIQYF

abundance: .
d_gene: TRBD2
v_gene: TRBV12-3/TRBV12-4
j_gene: TRBJ2-1
CDR3aa: CASSLLAGEGEFF

abundance: .
d_gene: .
v_gene: TRBV27
j_gene: TRBJ2-1
CDR3aa: CASRPMIEGEQFF

abundance: .
d_gene: TRBD1
v_gene: TRBV11-2
j_gene: TRBJ2-6
CDR3aa: CASSPIRGQGASGANVLTF

abundance: .
d_gene: .
v_gene: TRBV4-3
j_gene: TRBJ1-3
CDR3aa: CASSIGPDSGNTIYF

abundance: .
d_gene: .
v_gene: TRBV10-3
j_gene: TRBJ1-1
CDR3aa: CAISEGDTLTEAFF

abundance: .
d_gene: TRBD1
v_gene: TRBV4-3
j_gene: TRBJ2-7
CDR3aa: CASSHRTGSYEQYF

abundance: .
d_gene: TRBD2
v_gene: TRBV29-1
j_gene: TRBJ2-7
CDR3aa: CSVAGLTYEQYF

abundance: .
d_gene: .
v_gene: TRBV20-1
j_gene: TRBJ2-7
CDR3aa: CSASGAPTTSSYEQYF

abundance: .
d_gene: TRBD1
v_gene: TRBV10-3
j_gene: TRBJ1-6
CDR3aa: CAISTERTGGNSPLHF

abundance: .
d_gene: TRBD2
v_gene: TRBV11-2
j_gene: TRBJ2-7
CDR3aa: CASSSGGSSYEQYF

abundance: .
d_gene: .
v_gene: TRBV11-2
j_gene: TRBJ1-4
CDR3aa: CASSLGVGNEKLFF

abundance: .
d_gene: .
v_gene: TRBV5-6
j_gene: TRBJ1-2
CDR3aa: CASSSFSGYTF

abundance: .
d_gene: TRBD2
v_gene: TRBV5-6
j_gene: TRBJ2-3
CDR3aa: CASSSTGLAGADTQYF

abundance: once
d_gene: TRBD2
v_gene: TRBV9
j_gene: TRBJ2-3
CDR3aa: CASSVLGAGGDTQYF

abundance: few
d_gene: .
v_gene: TRBV12-5
j_gene: TRBJ1-6
CDR3aa: CASGLHSGTRSSYNSPLHF

abundance: .
d_gene: TRBD1
v_gene: TRBV19
j_gene: TRBJ1-1
CDR3aa: CASSVSGQGDTEAFF